One sample yielded the 4 T cell receptor beta chains listed below, sequenced in a study of identical twins (dated by TCRdb to 2016 to 2017). The library was produced with 5' RACE. The listed sequencing device is Illumina HiSeq 2000. The public reads were reprocessed in TCRdb via fastp at Q25 and MiXCR, keeping in-frame beta chains. Each entry is one CDR3 protein sequence, shown with its most common DNA and genes. The sample has fewer than 550,000 distinct CDR3 sequences on record, roughly an eighth of them singletons. The ten top clones hold 0.8% to 1% of the sample. A further study also used this sample, focusing on yellow fever vaccine responses in identical twins.

Sequencing was carried out using CD4+ T cells sorted from blood. Receptor source: a woman aged 18-29 years in good health.

The chain has TRBV7-9 and TRBJ2-1, with D perhaps TRBD2 (6 bases). CDR1 SEHNR and CDR2 FQNEAQ come from the germline V gene (reference sequence). The CDR3 spans 11 residues. The V end was cut by 4 bases, the J end by 10 bases, with 8 bases between. CDR3 sequence: CASSSLAEQFF. CDR3 nucleotides: TGTGCCAGCAGCTCCCTAGCGGAGCAGTTCTTC.

There are many counts of this clonotype. The rearrangement links TRBV10-3 to TRBJ2-2, with TRBD2 as a possible D gene (6 bases). The V gene's germline CDR1 is ENHRY and CDR2 SYGVKD. Between the trimmed V and J ends, which lost 5 bases and 7 bases, there was a span of 8 bases. This CDR3 region has 12 residues. The CDR3 is CAISPGVGELFF. The CDR3 bases are TGTGCCATCAGTCCGGGGGTCGGGGAGCTGTTTTTT.

This clonotype was counted only a few times. V gene TRBV18 combines with J gene TRBJ2-3; 13 bases are shared with TRBD2. This CDR3 contains 16 residues. Trimming at V came to 4 bases and at J to 5 bases, leaving 6 bases not matched to a gene. Germline CDR1 KGHSH, CDR2 LQKENI. DNA for the CDR3: TGTGCCAGCTCACGCGGGACTAGCGGGGCTGGAGATACGCAGTATTTT. Its translation is CASSRGTSGAGDTQYF.

This sequence joins TRBV5-6 and TRBJ2-2; the match to TRBD2 covers 8 bases. The CDR3 length is 15 residues. Trimming took 1 base from V and 4 from J; bases not matched to a gene: 3. Germline V gene data show CDR1 as SGHDT and CDR2 as YYEEEE. CDR3 sequence (DNA): TGTGCCAGCAGCTTGTTTGCGGGAGGCACCGGGGAGCTGTTTTTT. Translation gives CASSLFAGGTGELFF.